The text below deals with one T cell receptor (beta chain). Its matching antigen is unknown. Once RNA had been extracted, it was reverse transcribed into cDNA to act as the sequencing template. This table comes from immunoSEQ multiplex PCR, and its TCRdb copy is limited to in-frame clones, with some not included. The sample includes some 170,000 clones, about 67% seen only once; the top ten take around 10%. This sample is drawn from a study of CD8+ T cells in alopecia areata. Notes on the study in general: Scalp lesions, especially in alopecia totalis/universalis, had higher clonality than normal scalp.

PBMC-derived CD4+ and CD8+ T cells were sorted. The CDR3 length is 12 residues. The germline V gene encodes CDR1 LNHNV and CDR2 YYDKDF (reference sequence). Between the trimmed V and J ends, which lost 5 bases and 6 bases, there was a span of 8 bases. The V gene is TRBV15, the J gene TRBJ1-5, with no clear D. This TCR was recovered from a human donor with alopecia areata. The sequencing here drew on CD8+ T cells sorted from blood, taken at week 0. The CDR3 sequence is CATSEDLQPQHF. For the CDR3, the DNA is TGTGCCACCAGCGAAGATCTTCAGCCCCAGCATTTT.